Below, 8 T cell receptor beta chains from the same sample are listed, as sequenced in a study of breast tumors, draining lymph nodes, adjacent tissues. TCRdb reprocessed the multiplex PCR reads with MiXCR, giving one entry per CDR3 protein. The table has 200,000 to 250,000 distinct CDR3 sequences, nearly 35% seen once; the top ten hold 3% to 4.5%. Axillary draining lymph nodes of breast cancer patients supplied the node samples. The sample was axillary lymph node tissue. These receptors were taken from a female donor with breast cancer. Some clones in this sample may be carry-over from other donors' samples.

J is TRBJ2-3 and V is TRBV18; 10 bases fit TRBD1. From germline, CDR1 is KGHSH and CDR2 LQKENI. The CDR3 totals 15 residues. Trimming at V came to 3 bases and at J to 6 bases, leaving 6 bases not matched to a gene. The CDR3 protein is CASSPRDRGSDTQYF. The CDR3 DNA reads as TGTGCCAGCTCACCCCGGGACAGGGGAAGTGATACGCAGTATTTT.

This clonotype was picked up many times. The rearrangement links TRBV5-1 to TRBJ2-1; 12 nucleotides agree with TRBD2. After removal of 5 bases from V and 3 bases from J, the junction contained 3 bases not matched to a gene. Looked up from germline, CDR1 is SGHRS and CDR2 is YFSETQ. The CDR3 is made up of 15 amino acids. CDR3 DNA: TGCGCCAGCAGTTGGACTAGCGGGAACTACAATGAGCAGTTCTTC. Translation gives CASSWTSGNYNEQFF.

V is TRBV5-1 and J is TRBJ2-1; 9 nucleotides align to TRBD1. J gave up 0 bases and V 5 bases, and 6 bases lay outside the gene matches. The CDR3 runs 16 residues. Germline CDR1 reads SGHRS; CDR2 reads YFSETQ. The CDR3 loop reads CASSQQGASSYNEQFF. The CDR3 DNA reads TGCGCCAGCAGTCAACAGGGGGCTAGCTCCTACAATGAGCAGTTCTTC.

This clonotype occurred once. The V and J genes are TRBV2 and TRBJ2-5; D is possibly TRBD1 or TRBD2 (5 bases each). Deletions cut 6 bases from V and 3 bases from J, with 17 bases between. Germline V gene data show CDR1 as SNHLY and CDR2 as FYNNEI. The CDR3 is 15 residues long. CDR3 protein: CASSPFRDLKETQYF. The CDR3 region has the DNA TGTGCCAGCAGCCCCTTCCGGGACCTTAAAGAGACCCAGTACTTC.

This clonotype was seen many times. The chain couples TRBV7-3 to TRBJ2-1; TRBD2 is a possible D gene (6 bases). Germline V gives CDR1 SGHTA, CDR2 FQGTGA. Trimming took off 3 bases at V and 7 bases at J, with 13 bases between the two ends. The CDR3 has 14 residues. CDR3 sequence: CASSFSGPRNEQFF. CDR3 bases: TGTGCCAGCAGCTTTAGCGGTCCTAGGAATGAGCAGTTCTTC.

The chain carries TRBV7-2 and TRBJ1-2; a weak D match, TRBD1 (6 bases). Trimming took 3 bases from V and 0 from J, leaving 14 bases between them. Germline-derived CDR1 and CDR2 are SGHTA and FQGNSA. There are 16 residues in the CDR3. CDR3 in DNA: TGTGCCAGCAGCTTCTGGGGGACACCAACTAACTATGGCTACACCTTC. This encodes CASSFWGTPTNYGYTF.

This clonotype has a count of ten or more. The chain is built from TRBV6-5 and TRBJ2-5, with 7 bases fitting TRBD1. Germline V CDR1 and CDR2: MNHEY, SVGAGI. The CDR3 runs to 14 residues. The J segment lost 5 bases and the V segment lost 2 bases, leaving 5 bases of the junction unmatched. The CDR3 spells CASSYRGRGETQYF. CDR3 coding DNA: TGTGCCAGCAGTTACAGGGGGCGCGGGGAGACCCAGTACTTC.

The chain links TRBV20-1 to TRBJ1-2, with 10 bases that match TRBD1. CDR3 size: 14 residues. J lost 4 bases, V lost 5 bases, and 7 bases had no gene match. CDR1 and CDR2 (germline): DFQATT, SNEGSKA (reference sequence). The CDR3 loop reads CSAPTTGGAYGYTF. In nucleotides, the CDR3 is TGCAGTGCTCCTACGACAGGGGGCGCCTATGGCTACACCTTC.